Presented here are 24 T cell receptor beta chains from one specimen sequenced in a study of T cell changes during pregnancy in multiple sclerosis. Sequencing used immunoSEQ multiplex PCR; TCRdb keeps in-frame clones, though not all of them. The table includes more than 65,000 clones, around nine tenths detected once. The sequenced sample was CD4+ T cells from peripheral blood mononuclear cells, obtained before pregnancy. The source of these receptors is a female donor with multiple sclerosis, enrolled in a pregnancy study.

The V gene is TRBV30, the J gene TRBJ1-6; possibly TRBD1 for D (5 bases). This CDR3 has 14 amino acids. Germline V gene sequence: CDR1 GTSNPN, CDR2 SVGIG (reference sequence). V was shortened by 7 bases and J by 7 bases, with 17 bases between the two germline ends. The CDR3 region is CAFQGYGPNSPLHF. In nucleotides, the CDR3 is TGTGCCTTCCAGGGTTACGGACCCAATTCACCCCTCCACTTT.

Written as DNA, the CDR3 is TGCGCCAGCAGCCCCCGCGCAGGGGGCGACACCGGGGAGCTGTTTTTT. This sequence encodes CASSPRAGGDTGELFF. The V call is TRBV5-1, the J call TRBJ2-2; 8 bases align to TRBD1. This CDR3 region has 16 residues. The germline V gene encodes CDR1 SGHRS and CDR2 YFSETQ. The V segment lost 4 bases and the J segment 3 bases; nucleotides outside the gene matches: 8.

The rearrangement links TRBV9 to TRBJ2-3, with 8 positions matching TRBD1. CDR3 length: 15 amino acids. The ends lost 9 bases at V and 4 bases at J; junction bases unmatched: 13. In germline, CDR1 is SGDLS, CDR2 YYNGEE. CDR3: CATSRTGKEADTQYF. The CDR3 region has the DNA TGTGCCACCTCCCGGACAGGGAAAGAGGCAGATACGCAGTATTTT. Full variable domain (missing parts from reference TRBV9 and TRBJ2-3): DSGVTQTPKHLITATGQRVTLRCSPRSGDLSVYWYQQSLDQGLQFLIQYYNGEERAKGNILERFSAQQFPDLHSELNLSSLELGDSALYFCATSRTGKEADTQYFGPGTRLTVL.

This rearrangement joins TRBV30 to TRBJ2-6; D gene unclear. The V end lost 3 bases, the J end lost 0 bases, and 3 bases lay between the germline ends. The CDR3 consists of 13 residues. The germline V gene has CDR1 GTSNPN and CDR2 SVGIG (reference sequence). The CDR3 spells CAWRYSGANVLTF. The DNA of the CDR3 is TGTGCCTGGAGATACTCTGGGGCCAACGTCCTGACTTTC.

The chain has TRBV29-1 and TRBJ2-7, with 8 bases fitting TRBD1. Trimming removed 5 bases from V and 8 bases from J; junction bases left unmatched: 5. The CDR3 loop spans 11 amino acids. Looked up from germline, CDR1 is SQVTM and CDR2 is ANQGSEA. CDR3 protein: CSVTGQGQQYF. The DNA of the CDR3 is TGCAGCGTTACTGGACAGGGCCAGCAGTACTTC.

This clone was seen more than once but under ten times. The chain links TRBV6-5 to TRBJ1-1; D gene ambiguous. Trimming left V 0 bases short and J 0 bases short, with 8 bases between. The CDR3 covers 15 residues. The germline CDR1 and CDR2 sequences are MNHEY and SVGAGI. The CDR3 region has the DNA TGTGCCAGCAGTTACTCGGGCGGGATGAACACTGAAGCTTTCTTT. Amino acids: CASSYSGGMNTEAFF.

V and J are TRBV27 and TRBJ2-1, with 7 bases lining up with TRBD1. The CDR3 has 17 amino acids. V lost 2 bases and J lost 2; bases outside the gene matches: 9. Looked up from germline, CDR1 is MNHEY and CDR2 is SMNVEV (reference sequence). The chain's CDR3 is CASSLGPDRVTYNEQFF. The DNA for the CDR3 is TGTGCCAGCAGTTTAGGCCCAGACAGGGTTACCTACAATGAGCAGTTCTTC.

V usage is TRBV27 and J usage is TRBJ1-3; TRBD1 matches 7 bases. Germline assignment: CDR1 MNHEY and CDR2 SMNVEV (reference sequence). The CDR3 sequence is 15 residues long. The ends lost 5 bases at V and 3 bases at J; junction bases unmatched: 7. Here the CDR3 DNA reads TGTGCCAGCAGTACCACGACAGGGCTTGGAAACACCATATATTTT. The encoded protein is CASSTTTGLGNTIYF.

The chain couples TRBV19 to TRBJ1-3, with D tentatively TRBD1 (5 bases). Germline CDR1 LNHDA, CDR2 SQIVND (reference sequence). The CDR3 is 14 residues long. Trimming took off 8 bases at V and 1 base at J, with 12 bases between the two ends. The CDR3 here is CASGNQGSGNTIYF. Here the CDR3 DNA reads TGTGCCAGTGGAAATCAGGGATCTGGAAACACCATATATTTT.

The chain is built from TRBV7-3 and TRBJ1-4, with TRBD1 matching 7 bases. V dropped 4 bases and J dropped 8; count of bases not matched to a gene: 4. Germline V gene lookup returns CDR1 SGHTA and CDR2 FQGTGA. The CDR3 spans 13 residues. CDR3 bases: TGTGCCAGCAGCTATCGACAGGGAGAAAAACTGTTTTTT. Translated: CASSYRQGEKLFF.

This rearrangement joins TRBV11-3 to TRBJ2-5; D unresolved. V shed 4 bases and J shed 5 bases, with 11 bases lying between them. Germline V gene data show CDR1 as SGHNT and CDR2 as YENEEA. This CDR3 contains 13 residues. CDR3 coding DNA: TGTGCCAGCAGCTCCCGCGGTCGGGAGACCCAGTACTTC. The encoded protein is CASSSRGRETQYF. Complete variable domain (other parts from reference TRBV11-3 and TRBJ2-5): EAGVVQSPRYKIIEKKQPVAFWCNPISGHNTLYWYLQNLGQGPELLIRYENEEAVDDSQLPKDRFSAERLKGVDSTLKIQPAELGDSAVYLCASSSRGRETQYFGPGTRLLVL.

V gene TRBV25-1 combines with J gene TRBJ1-6; D possibly corresponds to TRBD1 (5 bases). CDR1 and CDR2 (germline): MGHDK, SYGVNS. The V gene lost 2 bases and the J gene lost 6 bases, with 11 bases spanning the gap. The CDR3 has 15 residues. CDR3 protein: CASSEQDSFNSPLHF. DNA for the CDR3: TGTGCCAGCAGTGAACAAGACAGTTTTAATTCACCCCTCCACTTT.

CDR3 bases: TGTGCCAGCAGCTTACAGGTCGATCAGCCCCAGCATTTT. It yields the protein CASSLQVDQPQHF. The chain combines TRBV7-2 with TRBJ1-5; D not resolved. Trimming stripped 2 bases from V and 5 bases from J, with 7 bases between. The length of the CDR3 is 13 residues. The germline V gene has CDR1 SGHTA and CDR2 FQGNSA.

This clone was observed once. This chain links TRBV6-6 with TRBJ1-5; D is possibly TRBD1 (5 bases). V lost 6 bases and J 7 bases, leaving 16 bases between the germline ends. This CDR3 is 14 amino acids long. CDR1 is MNHNY and CDR2 is SVGAGI in the germline V gene (reference sequence). The CDR3: CASRIRVLGQPQHF. Here the CDR3 DNA reads TGTGCCAGCAGAATCAGGGTTCTTGGACAGCCCCAGCATTTT.

This clone turned up a few times. The chain is built from TRBV28 and TRBJ1-2; the D gene is possibly TRBD1 (5 bases). The CDR3 spans 12 residues. V was cut by 8 bases and J by 6 bases, with 13 bases left in between. CDR1 MDHEN and CDR2 SYDVKM come from the germline V gene. In DNA, the CDR3 is TGTGCCAGCTGGGTGGGGGGAGATGGCTACACCTTC. Its protein is CASWVGGDGYTF.

The chain recombines TRBV5-1 with TRBJ2-3, with 12 bases matching TRBD2. V lost 1 base to trimming and J lost 2 bases; unmatched junction nucleotides: 5. CDR3 length equals 17 residues. The germline gives CDR1 SGHRS, CDR2 YFSETQ. The CDR3 DNA reads as TGCGCCAGCAGCTTGTTGTCTAGCGGGAGGGCCACAGATACGCAGTATTTT. Translating gives CASSLLSSGRATDTQYF.

J is TRBJ1-2 and V is TRBV5-6, with 7 bases fitting TRBD1. The J segment lost 6 bases and the V segment lost 5 bases, leaving 22 bases of the junction unmatched. The CDR3 is 18 amino acids. The germline V gene encodes CDR1 SGHDT and CDR2 YYEEEE. The CDR3 loop is CASSLLPGQYLLADGYTF. DNA of the CDR3: TGTGCCAGCAGTCTCTTACCGGGACAGTATCTATTAGCGGATGGCTACACCTTC.

This chain links TRBV5-1 with TRBJ1-6, with 8 bases identical to TRBD1. Germline V gene sequence: CDR1 SGHRS, CDR2 YFSETQ. The junction had 5 bases not matched to a gene; V was cut back by 2 bases and J by 7 bases. CDR3 size: 15 residues. CDR3 loop: CASSLLQGVNSPLHF. The DNA of the CDR3 is TGCGCCAGCAGCTTATTACAGGGGGTAAATTCACCCCTCCACTTT.

V gene TRBV27 combines with J gene TRBJ1-4; D gene uncertain. Trimming took off 2 bases at V and 8 bases at J, with 12 bases between the two ends. This CDR3 region has 14 residues. CDR1 MNHEY and CDR2 SMNVEV come from the germline V gene (reference sequence). CDR3 in amino acids: CASSLMDKREKLFF. The CDR3 DNA sequence: TGTGCCAGCAGTTTAATGGATAAGCGGGAAAAACTGTTTTTT.

The gene calls are TRBV2 and TRBJ2-7; 7 nucleotides align to TRBD1. Germline CDR1 is SNHLY and CDR2 is FYNNEI. V shed 6 bases, J shed 6 bases, and the junction held 8 bases outside the gene matches. This CDR3 has 13 amino acids. CDR3 loop: CASSLDRVGEQYF. The CDR3 nucleotides are TGTGCCAGCAGCCTTGACAGGGTTGGCGAGCAGTACTTC.

The V gene is TRBV11-3, the J gene TRBJ2-1; maybe TRBD2 (5 bases). V was shortened by 2 bases and J by 2 bases, with 7 bases between the two germline ends. The CDR3 spans 14 residues. CDR1 and CDR2 from the germline V gene are SGHNT and YENEEA. The CDR3 loop is CASSLTGTYNEQFF. CDR3 sequence (DNA): TGTGCCAGCAGCTTAACGGGAACCTACAATGAGCAGTTCTTC.

J is TRBJ2-2 and V is TRBV7-2; TRBD2 agrees at 9 bases. The V gene's germline CDR1 is SGHTA and CDR2 FQGNSA. The CDR3 is 16 amino acids. V gave up 0 bases and J gave up 2 bases; unmatched junction bases: 1. CDR3 nucleotides: TGTGCCAGCAGCTTAGCTAGCGGGAGAAACACCGGGGAGCTGTTTTTT. It translates to CASSLASGRNTGELFF. Full variable domain (remainder filled in from reference TRBV7-2 and TRBJ2-2): GAGVSQSPSNKVTEKGKDVELRCDPISGHTALYWYRQSLGQGLEFLIYFQGNSAPDKSGLPSDRFSAERTGGSVSTLTIQRTQQEDSAVYLCASSLASGRNTGELFFGEGSRLTVL.

V usage is TRBV28 and J usage is TRBJ2-7, with 11 positions matching TRBD2. The CDR3 totals 16 residues. Unmatched junction bases numbered 11, after V lost 6 bases and J lost 4 bases. Per germline, CDR1 MDHEN and CDR2 SYDVKM. As DNA, the CDR3 is TGTGCCAGCAGACCTCCCACTAGCGGGAGATCGTACGAGCAGTACTTC. It translates to CASRPPTSGRSYEQYF.

The gene calls are TRBV6-5 and TRBJ1-1, with D possibly matching TRBD1 (6 bases). The V end was cut by 2 bases, the J end by 10 bases, with 17 bases between. The CDR3 is 14 residues long. The V gene's germline CDR1 is MNHEY and CDR2 SVGAGI. This chain's CDR3 is CASSYNPPGAAAFF. CDR3 in DNA: TGTGCCAGCAGTTACAACCCTCCAGGGGCAGCAGCTTTCTTT.